This T cell receptor (beta chain) was found in a study of blood T cells in healthy people across ages. Germline-derived CDR1 and CDR2 are SQVTM and ANQGSEA. V shed 4 bases and J shed 0 bases, with 12 bases lying between them. The CDR3 totals 14 residues. Primers used in a second PCR of about 6 to 11 cycles were a sample-barcoded 5' primer and a J-beta primer mix. Each CDR3 protein is one row after TCRdb ran MiXCR on the 5' RACE reads. Here the sample spans roughly 730,000 distinct CDR3 sequences, 45% to 70% being singletons. The V gene is TRBV29-1, the J gene TRBJ2-5; D could derive from TRBD1 or TRBD2 (6 bases each). The clonotype originates from a man aged 35 to 55 in good health. The specimen was blood. The CDR3 bases are TGCAGCGTTGCATTAGGGGGGTACCAAGAGACCCAGTACTTC. Amino acid sequence: CSVALGGYQETQYF.